Listed below are T cell receptor beta chains from one sample, sequenced in a study of blood T cell repertoires in COVID-19. The table came from immunoSEQ multiplex PCR; TCRdb's copy has only in-frame clones and leaves some out. The sample lists about 180,000 clones, 75% to 90% seen once, with approximately 11% in the top ten. The specimen was peripheral blood. Receptor source: a human donor with active or convalescent COVID-19. The donor label of this sample is uncertain. Each CDR3 is given with its conserved first and last residue. D genes are given only for firm matches. The size entry is marked missing in some rows and otherwise reads once, few, many or a size class.

V gene	D gene	J gene	clone size	CDR3 DNA	CDR3 protein
TRBV6-5	.	TRBJ1-1	.	TGTGCCAGCAGTATAAATCCGAGGACTGAAGCTTTCTTT	CASSINPRTEAFF
TRBV5-1	TRBD1	TRBJ1-4	many	TGCGCCAGCAGCTTTCGTCAGGGGGATGAAAAACTGTTTTTT	CASSFRQGDEKLFF
TRBV6-2/TRBV6-3	.	TRBJ2-2	.	TGTGCCAGCAGTTACACAGGGTCCACCGGGGAGCTGTTTTTT	CASSYTGSTGELFF
TRBV5-1	TRBD2	TRBJ2-2	.	TGCGCCAGCAGCTTCACCGGGTCGGGGGGGGCGCAAGCCCGGACCGGGGAGCTGTTTTTT	CASSFTGSGGAQARTGELFF
TRBV18	.	TRBJ1-2	.	TGTGCCAGCTCACTCAGGGGAGCCTATGGCTACACCTTC	CASSLRGAYGYTF
TRBV4-1	TRBD2	TRBJ2-4	.	TGCGCCAGCAGCCAAGATCGGGAGGGAGACCTAGCCAAAAACATTCAGTACTTC	CASSQDREGDLAKNIQYF
TRBV30	.	TRBJ1-5	.	TGTGCCTGGAGTATTTCTTCGGGCAATCAGCCCCAGCATTTT	CAWSISSGNQPQHF
TRBV9	.	TRBJ2-2	.	TGTGCCAGCAGCGTAGCTTCGCCAGGGAAAGCCGGGGAGCTGTTTTTT	CASSVASPGKAGELFF
TRBV20-1	TRBD2	TRBJ2-3	few	TGCAGTGCTAGTCAGGGGCGGACTAGCGGGAGGGCCACAGATACGCAGTATTTT	CSASQGRTSGRATDTQYF
TRBV11-2	.	TRBJ2-7	.	TGTGCCAGCAGCTTAGTGCCGGGAGTGTCCTACGAGCAGTACTTC	CASSLVPGVSYEQYF
TRBV5-6	TRBD2	TRBJ2-3	.	TGTGCCAGCAGCTTGGCAACACCGGGACTAGCGGGTCGCACAGATACGCAGTATTTT	CASSLATPGLAGRTDTQYF
TRBV7-9	TRBD1	TRBJ2-7	.	TGTGCCAGCAGCTTAGTCTCAGGGGGCTCGTACGAGCAGTACTTC	CASSLVSGGSYEQYF
TRBV25-1	TRBD1	TRBJ2-2	.	TGTGCCAGCAGGGGACAGGGAACCGGGGAGCTGTTTTTT	CASRGQGTGELFF
TRBV19	TRBD2	TRBJ2-1	.	TGTGCCAGTAGCCCACTAGCGGGAGGAGGGAATGAGCAGTTCTTC	CASSPLAGGGNEQFF
TRBV24-1	.	TRBJ2-2	few	TGTGCCACCAGCGACGGAGGGCGGGAGCTGTTTTTT	CATSDGGRELFF
TRBV20-1	TRBD1	TRBJ1-2	.	TGCAGTGTTAATGAAGGACAGGCTTGGGGCTACACCTTC	CSVNEGQAWGYTF
TRBV5-1	.	TRBJ2-1	.	TGCGCCAGCAGCTTGCAGGGTTCAAACCCTGAGCAGTTCTTC	CASSLQGSNPEQFF
TRBV7-7	.	TRBJ2-7	.	TGTGCCAGCAGCTCCGGGGGCTCCTACGAGCAGTACTTC	CASSSGGSYEQYF
TRBV28	TRBD2	TRBJ2-5	.	TGTGCCAGCAGTTGGTCTAGCGGGGGAGAGACCCAGTACTTC	CASSWSSGGETQYF
TRBV30	.	TRBJ2-4	few	TGTGCCTGTACGGTAGCCAAAAACATTCAGTACTTC	CACTVAKNIQYF
TRBV5-6	TRBD2	TRBJ2-7	.	TGTGCCAGCAGCCCCAGTACTAGCGGGATGTTCAACGAGCAGTACTTC	CASSPSTSGMFNEQYF
TRBV30	TRBD2	TRBJ2-3	.	TGTGCCTGGAGTTGGGGGAGGGCCAAAGATACGCAGTATTTT	CAWSWGRAKDTQYF
TRBV19	.	TRBJ1-5	.	TGTGCCAGTAGTATGGTAACGACAGATCAGCCCCAGCATTTT	CASSMVTTDQPQHF
TRBV7-6	.	TRBJ2-1	.	TGTGCCAGCAGCTTAGACTACCGGAATGAGCAGTTCTTC	CASSLDYRNEQFF
TRBV5-1	TRBD2	TRBJ2-7	.	TGCGCCAGCAGAACGGGACTAGGGGAGCAGTACTTC	CASRTGLGEQYF
TRBV20-1	TRBD2	TRBJ2-1	.	TGCAGGGCTATCGGGGGGGGCGAGCAGTTCTTC	CRAIGGGEQFF
TRBV5-4	TRBD2	TRBJ2-2	once	TGTGCCAGCAGCTTGGCGGGGACTAGCGGGAGGGCCCACGGGGAGCTGTTTTTT	CASSLAGTSGRAHGELFF
TRBV11-3	TRBD2	TRBJ2-1	.	TGTGCCAGCAGCCCTGATCGGGGACTAGCGGGAGTCGGTGAGCAGTTCTTC	CASSPDRGLAGVGEQFF
TRBV7-2	.	TRBJ1-4	.	TGTGCCAGCAGCCTGGACAGTGAACTGTTTTTT	CASSLDSELFF
TRBV21-1	.	TRBJ1-1	.	TGTGCCAGCAGCTCAGGGATAGGACAGGCCTCCGAAGCTTTCTTT	CASSSGIGQASEAFF
TRBV3-1/TRBV3-2	TRBD1	TRBJ2-5	.	TGTGCCAGCAGCCTATCGGCAGGGGGCGCGGAGACCCAGTACTTC	CASSLSAGGAETQYF
TRBV30	TRBD2	TRBJ2-3	.	TGTGCCTGGGGGGCGGGAGGGTTAGGCACGCAGTATTTT	CAWGAGGLGTQYF
TRBV7-9	.	TRBJ1-1	once	TGTGCCAGCAGCTTATCGGACAGAAGGACTGAAGCTTTCTTT	CASSLSDRRTEAFF
TRBV10-3	TRBD1	TRBJ1-6	few	TGTGCCATCAGTGACTCGACAGGGCTTTATAATTCACCCCTCCACTTT	CAISDSTGLYNSPLHF
TRBV10-3	TRBD1	TRBJ1-2	.	TGTGCCATCAGTGAGGGACAGGGGTATGGCTACACCTTC	CAISEGQGYGYTF
TRBV4-1	.	TRBJ1-5	few	TGCGCCAGCAGCCAAGAGGGCAGGACCCAGCATTTT	CASSQEGRTQHF
TRBV4-2	TRBD1	TRBJ2-6	.	TGTGCCAGCAGCCAGGGCGGACAGGGGGCAAACGGGGCCAACGTCCTGACTTTC	CASSQGGQGANGANVLTF
TRBV25-1	.	TRBJ2-7	.	TGTGCCAGCAGTGAATCTGGGGGGGGCAGGGGAGTTGCGGGGCAGTACTTC	CASSESGGGRGVAGQYF
TRBV3-1/TRBV3-2	TRBD2	TRBJ2-7	.	TGTGCCAGCAGCCAAGTAGGGACTAGCGGGAGAAGCTTC	CASSQVGTSGRSF
TRBV5-1	TRBD1	TRBJ2-5	.	TGCGCCAGCAGCTTGGTGGGACAGGGGACGGGGACCCAGTACTTC	CASSLVGQGTGTQYF
TRBV4-1	.	TRBJ2-3	.	TGCGCCAGCAGCCAATTGGGGACACCCCTTGATACGCAGTATTTT	CASSQLGTPLDTQYF
TRBV20-1	.	TRBJ2-5	.	TGCAGTGCTAGTGAGAGGCAAGAGACCCAGTACTTC	CSASERQETQYF
TRBV5-1	.	TRBJ1-1	.	TGCGCCAGCAGCTTGGGGCAGGGCCCCTTGAACACTGAAGCTTTCTTT	CASSLGQGPLNTEAFF
TRBV2	.	TRBJ2-7	.	TGTGCCAGCAAATTGGGGGGGCTCTCCTACGAGCAGTACTTC	CASKLGGLSYEQYF
TRBV28	.	TRBJ1-1	.	TGTGCCAGCAGTCACACCTTAGAAGCTTTCTTT	CASSHTLEAFF
TRBV24-1	TRBD1	TRBJ2-5	.	TGTGCCACCAGGACAGGGGGCAAGGACGAGACCCAGTACTTC	CATRTGGKDETQYF
TRBV2	TRBD1	TRBJ2-2	.	TGTGCCAGCAGTTTTCCATGGACAGGGGTGGGCACCGGGGAGCTGTTTTTT	CASSFPWTGVGTGELFF
TRBV7-9	.	TRBJ1-6	.	TGTGCCAGCAGCTTAGTGGGGGCTCCCCTCCACTTT	CASSLVGAPLHF
TRBV14	.	TRBJ2-3	.	TGTGCCAGCAGCCAACCCTATAGCGGTTCCACAGATACGCAGTATTTT	CASSQPYSGSTDTQYF
TRBV10-3	TRBD2	TRBJ2-1	.	TGTGCCATCAGTGAGAAGCGGGAGGGCGGGGAGCAGTTCTTC	CAISEKREGGEQFF
TRBV6-5	TRBD1	TRBJ2-7	.	TGTGCCAGCAGTCCGGGACAGGGTCATTACGAGCAGTACTTC	CASSPGQGHYEQYF
TRBV2	TRBD2	TRBJ2-4	.	TGTGCCAGCAGTGAACAGGGACTAGGTGCCAAAAACATTCAGTACTTC	CASSEQGLGAKNIQYF
TRBV7-3	.	TRBJ2-2	.	TGTGCCAGCAGCTTTACGGACTCAACCACCGGGGAGCTGTTTTTT	CASSFTDSTTGELFF
TRBV13	TRBD2	TRBJ2-1	few	TGTGCCAGCAGCTTAGACGGGGACTACCGGTACAATGAGCAGTTCTTC	CASSLDGDYRYNEQFF
TRBV4-1	.	TRBJ2-5	.	TGCGCCAGCAGCCAAGTCGGGGTCGGGAGTAAAGAGACCCAGTACTTC	CASSQVGVGSKETQYF
TRBV2	.	TRBJ2-6	few	TGTGCCAGCAGTCCCAGGGCTTCCGGGGCCAACGTCCTGACTTTC	CASSPRASGANVLTF
TRBV7-2	TRBD2	TRBJ2-1	.	TGTGCCAGCAGCCGGCACGGGGGGACCTACAATGAGCAGTTCTTC	CASSRHGGTYNEQFF
TRBV3-1/TRBV3-2	TRBD2	TRBJ2-1	.	TGTGCCAGCAGCCTAGGGCTAGCGGGGGGGCGTGAGCAGTTCTTC	CASSLGLAGGREQFF
TRBV28	.	TRBJ2-7	few	TGTGCCAGCAGTTCCCCCGGTCCATACGAGCAGTACTTC	CASSSPGPYEQYF